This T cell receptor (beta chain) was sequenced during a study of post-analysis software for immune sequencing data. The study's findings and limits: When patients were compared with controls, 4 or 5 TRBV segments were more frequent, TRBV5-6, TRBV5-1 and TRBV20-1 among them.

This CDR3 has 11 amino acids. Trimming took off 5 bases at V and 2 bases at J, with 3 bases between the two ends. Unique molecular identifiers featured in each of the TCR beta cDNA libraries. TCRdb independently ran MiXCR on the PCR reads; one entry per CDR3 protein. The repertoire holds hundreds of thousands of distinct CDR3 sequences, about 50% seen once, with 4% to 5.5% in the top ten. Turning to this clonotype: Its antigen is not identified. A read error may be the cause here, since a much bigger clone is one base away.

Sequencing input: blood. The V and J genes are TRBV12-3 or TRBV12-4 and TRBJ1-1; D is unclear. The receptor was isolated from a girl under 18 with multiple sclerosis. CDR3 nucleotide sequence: TGTGCCAGCAGTATAAACACTGAAGCTTTCTTT. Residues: CASSINTEAFF.